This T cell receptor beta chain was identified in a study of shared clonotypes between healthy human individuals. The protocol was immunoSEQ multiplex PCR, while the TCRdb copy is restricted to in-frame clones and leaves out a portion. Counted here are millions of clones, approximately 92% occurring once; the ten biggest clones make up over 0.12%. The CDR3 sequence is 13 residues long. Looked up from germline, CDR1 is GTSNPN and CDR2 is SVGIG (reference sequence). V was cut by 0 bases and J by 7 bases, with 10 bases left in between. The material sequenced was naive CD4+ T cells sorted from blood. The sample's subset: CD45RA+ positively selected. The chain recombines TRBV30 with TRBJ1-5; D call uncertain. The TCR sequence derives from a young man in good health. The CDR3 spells CAWSVSAKQPQHF. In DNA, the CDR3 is TGTGCCTGGAGTGTATCGGCGAAGCAGCCCCAGCATTTT.